The present TCR beta chain was sequenced within a study of shared clonotypes between healthy human individuals (dated by TCRdb to 2019 to 2021). Notes on the research overall: Two women and a few men aged 18 to 49 years were included in the cohort. For each donor, three plates each were used for CD4 naive and CD4 memory, two plates were used for CD8 naive, and one plate was used for CD8 memory. The study deeply sequenced blood TCR repertoires of about five healthy adults to estimate repertoire size and the extent of clonotype sharing between individuals. Different laboratories and diverse techniques were used to prepare libraries and sequence TCR repertoires, to increase sequencing depth and limit assay-specific biases. Leukapheresis yielded between about 0.85 and 10 billion PBMCs per donor.

The investigation overall reported the following: Pairwise subsampling indicated that sequencing depth was expected to affect the degree of clonotype sharing among donors. The small number of donors limited the genetic and exposure-history diversity represented. Naive subsets generally had larger estimated clonotype richness than memory subsets did. Only blood was sampled, and tissue TCR repertoires likely differ from those in blood. Sharing across a handful of donors was observed for roughly 5.4% of naive CD4, over 3% of naive CD8, about 2.3% of memory CD4, and around 0.44% of memory CD8 clonotypes. Even with the large sequencing depth, rarefaction of the sorted-subset datasets indicated that sequencing was incomplete. Compared with non-shared clonotypes, clonotypes shared by all four sorted-subset donors had higher generation probabilities.

The sample holds one count of this clone. Which antigen it targets is not known. No quality values exist for individual bases; no much larger clone is one base distant. Healthy HIV-negative adults with no recently reported acute infections or vaccinations were included as donors. Only Caucasian adults living in Nashville, Tennessee, USA were represented among the donors. Magnetic negative selection was used to enrich CD4+ T cells, after which naive cells were positively selected on CD45RA and the negative fraction became the memory subset. Blood was collected by leukapheresis, and PBMCs were isolated by Ficoll-Histopaque density gradient centrifugation and then cryopreserved in liquid nitrogen vapor phase. Analytical flow cytometry was used to check the purity and quantity of each magnetically sorted T cell population. Each sorted fraction had its genomic DNA isolated and then quantified by UV absorbance on a Nanodrop 2000c.

Clipping removes 3 bases from V and 7 bases from J, with 4 as the unmatched junction base count. Inclusive of the bounding cysteine and phenylalanine, the CDR3 is 13 residues long. Kept here is only the CDR3 DNA, which spans 39 bases and is read in frame from base 1. CDR1 is given as SGDLS and CDR2 as YYNGEE, both from the germline V gene. Using the deep immunoSEQ assay, multiplex PCR amplified TCR CDR3 regions from genomic DNA. Genomic DNA extracted from each cell subset was distributed evenly over all wells of several immunoSEQ 96-well plates, and each plate served as one replicate. Each replicate PCR for sorted subsets received about 180 ng genomic DNA, equal to tens of thousands of T cell genomes. Purified libraries were quantified with a Qubit 3.0 fluorometer, sized on a Bioanalyzer 2100, and re-quantified with the KAPA Library Quantification kit. A separate single-read 150-cycle Illumina NextSeq 550 flow cell was used to sequence each immunoSEQ 96-well plate. Per the source publication's procedure: Because only junctional sequences without quality scores were contained in the immunoSEQ output, filtering matching that applied to full-length reads could not be performed. Sequences were annotated with PyIR, a Python wrapper for IgBLAST v1.9, using IMGT germline references to assign V/J genes and CDR3. Reads were removed for weak V/J assignments (E-value above 1e-6), missing CDR3, stop codons, out-of-frame junctions, or ambiguous translated residues. V3J clonotypes were defined by identical inferred V gene, J gene, and CDR3 amino acid sequence. Percentage overlap between repertoires was computed as shared unique clonotypes divided by the size of the smaller repertoire. Repertoire richness was assessed with RTK rarefaction, the Chao1 estimator, and Recon v2.1 estimates of unobserved clonotypes. OLGA was used to compute generation probabilities for all TCRbeta clonotypes that the gDNA method yielded from a few donors. As stored in TCRdb, this immuneACCESS dataset retains in-frame rearrangements with V and J assigned. A fraction of the clones does not appear; measured against another copy, unresolved V genes explain less than half of the discrepancy, and the remainder lacks a known reason. V, J and clone size were drawn from that table, and D and trimming were deduced from the DNA. This sample holds some 2 million clones; around 95% were observed only once. The ten top clones hold around 0.13% of the sample.

The chain links TRBV9 with TRBJ2-7; 10 central nucleotides agree with TRBD1. This TCR came from a young man in good health. The sample was naive CD4+ T cells sorted from blood. The cell subset or site label corresponds to: CD45RA+ positively selected. The nucleotide sequence is given as TGTGCCAGCAGCGCCCGGGACAGGGGTGAGCAGTACTTC. It translates as CASSARDRGEQYF.